A single sample gave rise to the 8 T cell receptor beta chains below, sequenced in a study of T cell changes during pregnancy in multiple sclerosis. TCRdb keeps only in-frame clones here, not all; method: immunoSEQ multiplex PCR. The sample consists of 60,000 to 75,000 clones, about nine tenths of them appearing once. Sequenced here: peripheral blood, sampled in the second trimester of pregnancy. These receptor sequences come from a female donor with multiple sclerosis, enrolled in a pregnancy study.

The J gene is TRBJ2-1, the V gene TRBV6-4; 12 nucleotides match TRBD1. Germline V CDR1 and CDR2: MRHNA, SNTAGT. The CDR3 is 15 amino acids. V gave up 3 bases and J gave up 7 bases; unmatched junction bases: 4. This CDR3 reads CASSEGQGAENEQFF. CDR3 nucleotides: TGTGCCAGCAGTGAGGGACAGGGGGCGGAAAATGAGCAGTTCTTC.

The rearrangement joins TRBV19 to TRBJ1-2, with TRBD1 identical over 9 bases. The trim removed 5 bases at V and 7 bases at J, leaving 11 bases unmatched. Germline CDR1 LNHDA, CDR2 SQIVND (reference sequence). The CDR3 contains 15 residues. The CDR3 reads CASSPPGQGFPGYTF. Here the CDR3 DNA reads TGTGCCAGTAGTCCCCCGGGACAGGGTTTCCCTGGCTACACCTTC.

V usage is TRBV9 and J usage is TRBJ2-3; 8 bases match TRBD2. V dropped 0 bases and J dropped 5; count of bases not matched to a gene: 5. The germline gives CDR1 SGDLS, CDR2 YYNGEE. The length of the CDR3 is 15 residues. The CDR3 spells CASSVAGGRGDTQYF. CDR3 coding DNA: TGTGCCAGCAGCGTAGCGGGAGGGCGCGGAGATACGCAGTATTTT.

DNA for the CDR3: TGTGCCAGCAGCACAGAGGACAGGGGAAATCAGCCCCAGCATTTT. As protein: CASSTEDRGNQPQHF. This chain joins TRBV7-8 and TRBJ1-5, with 9 nucleotides matching TRBD1. The germline V gene has CDR1 SGHVS and CDR2 FQNEAQ. This CDR3 contains 15 residues. J lost 4 bases, V lost 5 bases, and 6 bases had no gene match.

The CDR3 loop is CASSSIQGAGNIQYF. DNA of the CDR3: TGTGCCAGCAGCTCGATCCAGGGGGCTGGGAACATTCAGTACTTC. J is TRBJ2-4 and V is TRBV11-2, with 8 bases matching TRBD1. The CDR3 extends over 15 amino acids. The trim removed 4 bases at V and 7 bases at J, leaving 9 bases unmatched. From germline, CDR1 is SGHAT and CDR2 FQNNGV.

J is TRBJ2-5 and V is TRBV2; TRBD2 matches at 9 bases. The CDR3 contains 14 residues. The junction had 8 bases not matched to a gene; V was cut back by 6 bases and J by 6 bases. Per germline, CDR1 SNHLY and CDR2 FYNNEI. As DNA, the CDR3 is TGTGCCAGCAGGCGTCTAGCGGGAAAAAAGACCCAGTACTTC. Its translation: CASRRLAGKKTQYF.

The chain uses TRBV15 and TRBJ2-1; 8 positions match TRBD2. J lost 6 bases, V lost 0 bases, and 10 bases had no gene match. Per germline, CDR1 LNHNV and CDR2 YYDKDF (reference sequence). This CDR3 has 17 amino acids. CDR3: CATSRDRAGVLGNEQFF. The CDR3 DNA is TGTGCCACCAGCAGAGATCGAGCGGGAGTTTTGGGCAATGAGCAGTTCTTC.

This clone was found once. J is TRBJ2-7 and V is TRBV5-6; 8 bases align to TRBD1. Germline V gives CDR1 SGHDT, CDR2 YYEEEE. The CDR3 has 18 residues. J was trimmed by 0 bases and V by 0 bases; bases with no gene match: 11. The chain's CDR3 is CASSLAGRGPPFSYEQYF. CDR3 in DNA: TGTGCCAGCAGCTTGGCCGGCAGGGGGCCCCCTTTCTCCTACGAGCAGTACTTC.